This is a list of T cell receptor beta chains from one sample in a study of cytomegalovirus exposure and HLA in healthy donors. Produced via immunoSEQ multiplex PCR; TCRdb's table is partial and in-frame only. The table lists nearly 110,000 clones, 65% to 80% of them singletons, with roughly 3.6% in the top ten. Sequenced: PBMCs. These receptors all come from a man aged 60 to 69 in good health and CMV-seronegative. Both conserved end residues are part of each CDR3. Each record gives: D gene, J gene, V gene, clone size, CDR3 DNA, CDR3 protein. D genes are given only for firm matches. Part of the rows lack a size; the others show once, few, many or a class for expanded clones.

D: NA
J: TRBJ1-1
V: TRBV10-3
size: few
DNA: TGTGCCATCAGTGAGTCGCCGGGACAACAAGCTTTCTTT
CDR3: CAISESPGQQAFF

D: TRBD2
J: TRBJ2-1
V: TRBV6-1
size: NA
DNA: TGTGCCAGCAGTGATTGGGCGGGGGGGCGGAATGAGCAGTTCTTC
CDR3: CASSDWAGGRNEQFF

D: NA
J: TRBJ1-1
V: TRBV19
size: once
DNA: TGTGCCAGTACCCACTCACTTGAAGCTTTCTTT
CDR3: CASTHSLEAFF

D: NA
J: TRBJ1-1
V: TRBV9
size: few
DNA: TGTGCCAGCAGCGTAGATCAGAACACTGAAGCTTTCTTT
CDR3: CASSVDQNTEAFF

D: TRBD2
J: TRBJ2-5
V: TRBV25-1
size: few
DNA: TGTGCCAGCAGTGACACGGGACTAGCTGGCGAGACCCAGTACTTC
CDR3: CASSDTGLAGETQYF

D: TRBD2
J: TRBJ2-3
V: TRBV18
size: NA
DNA: TGTGCCAGCTCACCACTCGGGACTAGCGGTCCCGCTAGCACAGATACGCAGTATTTT
CDR3: CASSPLGTSGPASTDTQYF

D: TRBD2
J: TRBJ2-1
V: TRBV2
size: NA
DNA: TGTGCCAGCAGTCCGGGGCGGGGGGTCTACAATGAGCAGTTCTTC
CDR3: CASSPGRGVYNEQFF

D: TRBD2
J: TRBJ2-1
V: TRBV7-2
size: NA
DNA: TGTGCCAGCAGCGGAGCACGTTTCGGGACTAGTAATGAGCAGTTCTTC
CDR3: CASSGARFGTSNEQFF

D: TRBD1
J: TRBJ1-1
V: TRBV9
size: once
DNA: TGTGCCAGCAGCGCAACAGGGGTACAGAACACTGAAGCTTTCTTT
CDR3: CASSATGVQNTEAFF

D: TRBD1
J: TRBJ1-6
V: TRBV25-1
size: NA
DNA: TGTGCCAGCAGTACCCACCGGACAGGGGGCAGTTCACCCCTCCACTTT
CDR3: CASSTHRTGGSSPLHF

D: TRBD1
J: TRBJ2-6
V: TRBV5-1
size: NA
DNA: TGCGCCAGCAGCCCCATAGGGACAGGGATCTCTGGGGCCAACGTCCTGACTTTC
CDR3: CASSPIGTGISGANVLTF

D: NA
J: TRBJ2-7
V: TRBV5-5
size: NA
DNA: TGTGCCAGCAGCAAGCAAAACAGGGAACACGAGCAGTACTTC
CDR3: CASSKQNREHEQYF

D: NA
J: TRBJ1-4
V: TRBV5-1
size: NA
DNA: TGCGCCAGCAGCTTGGCCGGGACACTCCTTGAAAAACTGTTTTTT
CDR3: CASSLAGTLLEKLFF

D: NA
J: TRBJ2-2
V: TRBV30
size: NA
DNA: TGTGCCTGGAGCCGAGGTGATGGCACCGGGGAGCTGTTTTTT
CDR3: CAWSRGDGTGELFF

D: NA
J: TRBJ1-1
V: TRBV18
size: NA
DNA: TGCGCCAGCTCACCAATAGGGCATGGGGCGAACACTGAAGCTTTCTTT
CDR3: CASSPIGHGANTEAFF

D: NA
J: TRBJ2-5
V: TRBV6-1
size: NA
DNA: TGTGCCAGCAGTCCAGGGACCGGAGGGGAGACCCAGTACTTC
CDR3: CASSPGTGGETQYF

D: NA
J: TRBJ1-2
V: TRBV6-5
size: NA
DNA: TGTGCCAGCAGTTACGGGGGGTCTGGCTACACCTTC
CDR3: CASSYGGSGYTF

D: NA
J: TRBJ1-4
V: TRBV7-2
size: NA
DNA: TGTGCCAGCAGCTTCGGCGGCGGCAATGAAAAACTGTTTTTT
CDR3: CASSFGGGNEKLFF

D: NA
J: TRBJ1-1
V: TRBV28
size: NA
DNA: TGTGCCAGCAGTAACAGGGCGGAAGCTTTCTTT
CDR3: CASSNRAEAFF

D: NA
J: TRBJ1-2
V: TRBV18
size: NA
DNA: TGTGCCAGCTCACCACCCGCGGGGCGGAACTATGGCTACACCTTC
CDR3: CASSPPAGRNYGYTF

D: TRBD1
J: TRBJ2-7
V: TRBV6-6
size: NA
DNA: TGTGCCAGCAGCCGAACGCCGGGACAGGGACAGGGGGAGCAGTACTTC
CDR3: CASSRTPGQGQGEQYF

D: TRBD1
J: TRBJ2-2
V: TRBV2
size: NA
DNA: TGTGCCGGGCGAGGACAGGGGTCCGGGGAGCTGTTTTTT
CDR3: CAGRGQGSGELFF

D: TRBD1
J: TRBJ1-3
V: TRBV5-5
size: NA
DNA: TGTGCCAGCAGCCTGGGACAGACTGTAGGAAACACCATATATTTT
CDR3: CASSLGQTVGNTIYF

D: NA
J: TRBJ2-5
V: TRBV5-1
size: NA
DNA: TGCGCCAGCGCCCCAGAGGGGGGAGGGGAGACCCAGTACTTC
CDR3: CASAPEGGGETQYF

D: NA
J: TRBJ1-5
V: TRBV7-9
size: once
DNA: TGTGCCAGCAGCTTAGTCGGGGATCAGCCCCAGCATTTT
CDR3: CASSLVGDQPQHF

D: NA
J: TRBJ2-5
V: TRBV5-1
size: few
DNA: TGCGCCAGCACCCCCCATTTCTCGGGTAAAGAGACCCAGTACTTC
CDR3: CASTPHFSGKETQYF

D: NA
J: TRBJ1-5
V: TRBV6-1
size: NA
DNA: TGTGCCAGCAGTGAGAGGGGAGGGGGGTACCAGCCCCAGCATTTT
CDR3: CASSERGGGYQPQHF

D: NA
J: TRBJ2-5
V: TRBV21-1
size: NA
DNA: TGTGCCAGTTTATACAGGGGGGGGGTCCAAGAGACCCAGTACTTC
CDR3: CASLYRGGVQETQYF

D: TRBD1
J: TRBJ2-3
V: TRBV7-9
size: NA
DNA: TGTGCCAGCAGCGAAAGGGGGCCCACAGATACGCAGTATTTT
CDR3: CASSERGPTDTQYF

D: NA
J: TRBJ1-4
V: TRBV6-5
size: NA
DNA: TGTGCCAGCAGTAGTTGGGCGTCTAATGAAAAACTGTTTTTT
CDR3: CASSSWASNEKLFF

D: TRBD1
J: TRBJ1-1
V: TRBV4-3
size: NA
DNA: TGCGCCAGCAGCCAAGTTGGGGGCAGGGGGCGCGTGGAAGCTTTCTTT
CDR3: CASSQVGGRGRVEAFF

D: TRBD2
J: TRBJ2-1
V: TRBV5-4
size: NA
DNA: TGTGCCAGCAGCTTAGGAGCGGGGGATTGGTTCTTC
CDR3: CASSLGAGDWFF

D: NA
J: TRBJ1-5
V: TRBV6-1
size: few
DNA: TGTGCCAGCAGTGACAGGTCCCCAGGGATGGGCAATCAGCCCCAGCATTTT
CDR3: CASSDRSPGMGNQPQHF

D: NA
J: TRBJ2-3
V: TRBV5-1
size: NA
DNA: TGCGCCAGCACTTTTCAATCTAACGCAGATACGCAGTATTTT
CDR3: CASTFQSNADTQYF

D: TRBD1
J: TRBJ1-1
V: TRBV6-4
size: few
DNA: TGTGCCAGCAGTGCCCTACAGGGGGCGAAAGCTTTCTTT
CDR3: CASSALQGAKAFF

D: TRBD1
J: TRBJ1-2
V: TRBV5-8
size: NA
DNA: TGTGCCAGCAGCCGATCCCCGGGACAGGGGGACTATGGCTACACCTTC
CDR3: CASSRSPGQGDYGYTF

D: TRBD1
J: TRBJ1-2
V: TRBV6-5
size: NA
DNA: TGTGCCAGCAGCTCAGGGGGAGGCTACACCTTC
CDR3: CASSSGGGYTF

D: TRBD1
J: TRBJ1-1
V: TRBV5-1
size: few
DNA: TGCGCCAGCAGCTCCGGACAGGAGGACACTGAAGCTTTCTTT
CDR3: CASSSGQEDTEAFF

D: TRBD2
J: TRBJ2-2
V: TRBV7-2
size: NA
DNA: TGTGCCAGCAGCTTGCTAGCGGTCGCGAACACCGGGGAGCTGTTTTTT
CDR3: CASSLLAVANTGELFF

D: NA
J: TRBJ2-1
V: TRBV7-2
size: NA
DNA: TGTGCCAGCAGCTTCGGGACAACCGGTGAGCAGTTCTTC
CDR3: CASSFGTTGEQFF

D: TRBD1
J: TRBJ1-4
V: TRBV2
size: NA
DNA: TGTGCCAGCAAAAGGAGAGGACAGGGTAATGAAAAACTGTTTTTT
CDR3: CASKRRGQGNEKLFF

D: NA
J: TRBJ1-5
V: TRBV30
size: NA
DNA: TGTGCCTGGAGCGGTAGCAATCAGCCCCAGCATTTT
CDR3: CAWSGSNQPQHF

D: NA
J: TRBJ2-2
V: TRBV30
size: NA
DNA: TGTGCCTGGATCTGGGGCCAGACCGGGGAGCTGTTTTTT
CDR3: CAWIWGQTGELFF

D: NA
J: TRBJ1-2
V: TRBV5-4
size: NA
DNA: TGTGCCAGCAGCTTGGACAGGGTAGTCTATGGCTACACCTTC
CDR3: CASSLDRVVYGYTF

D: NA
J: TRBJ2-3
V: TRBV18
size: NA
DNA: TGTGCCAGCTCACCCAGGACAGATACGCAGTATTTT
CDR3: CASSPRTDTQYF

D: NA
J: TRBJ1-6
V: TRBV7-6
size: few
DNA: TGTGCCAGCAGCCAATACCGGTATAATTCACCCCTCCACTTT
CDR3: CASSQYRYNSPLHF

D: TRBD1
J: TRBJ2-1
V: TRBV25-1
size: NA
DNA: TGTGCCAGCAGTGCTTCGGACAGGGCCTACAATGAGCAGTTCTTC
CDR3: CASSASDRAYNEQFF

D: NA
J: TRBJ1-5
V: TRBV5-1
size: NA
DNA: TGCGCCAGCAGCTTGGTGGCAAATAGCAATCAGCCCCAGCATTTT
CDR3: CASSLVANSNQPQHF

D: NA
J: TRBJ1-2
V: TRBV18
size: NA
DNA: TGTGCCAGCTCAAAGGGGCCGGACTATGGCTACACCTTC
CDR3: CASSKGPDYGYTF